The rows below give T cell receptor beta chains drawn from one sample of a study of post-analysis software for immune sequencing data. A single record per CDR3 protein comes from TCRdb applying MiXCR to the PCR reads. The sample consists of roughly 870,000 distinct CDR3 sequences, roughly half of them appearing once. Sequenced sample: blood. The receptors come from a girl between 10 and 17 years old with multiple sclerosis. The CDR3 runs from the conserved cysteine through the conserved F or W. Each record gives: clone size, J gene, V gene, D gene, CDR3 DNA, CDR3 protein. The D gene is left open where the match is weak. Some rows mark clone size as missing; the rest say once, few, many or name a class of expanded clone.

clone size: NA
J gene: TRBJ2-7
V gene: TRBV5-1
D gene: TRBD2
CDR3 DNA: TGCGCCAGCAGCCCGGGACTAGCGGGGGGCCCGAGCTCCTACGAGCAGTACTTC
CDR3 protein: CASSPGLAGGPSSYEQYF

clone size: NA
J gene: TRBJ1-2
V gene: TRBV20-1
D gene: TRBD1
CDR3 DNA: TGCAGTGCTGCGGACAGGAATGGCTACACCTTC
CDR3 protein: CSAADRNGYTF

clone size: NA
J gene: TRBJ1-1
V gene: TRBV5-1
D gene: NA
CDR3 DNA: TGCGCCAGCAGGTCGAGGGGAGACACTGAAGCTTTCTTT
CDR3 protein: CASRSRGDTEAFF

clone size: NA
J gene: TRBJ2-1
V gene: TRBV7-9
D gene: NA
CDR3 DNA: TGTGCCAGCAGCTTACCAGCTGCTTCCTACAATGAGCAGTTCTTC
CDR3 protein: CASSLPAASYNEQFF

clone size: NA
J gene: TRBJ2-1
V gene: TRBV6-5
D gene: NA
CDR3 DNA: TGTGCCAGCACTTCTTACGGGGGCAAGGACACCCATGAGCAGTTCTTC
CDR3 protein: CASTSYGGKDTHEQFF

clone size: NA
J gene: TRBJ2-5
V gene: TRBV7-3
D gene: NA
CDR3 DNA: TGTGCCAGCAGCTTCGGGGCAGAAGAGACCCAGTACTTC
CDR3 protein: CASSFGAEETQYF

clone size: few
J gene: TRBJ1-4
V gene: TRBV6-5
D gene: NA
CDR3 DNA: TGTGCCAGCAGTTACTCCGGAGAGGGGGAAAAACTGTTTTTT
CDR3 protein: CASSYSGEGEKLFF

clone size: NA
J gene: TRBJ2-5
V gene: TRBV5-1
D gene: TRBD1
CDR3 DNA: TGCGCCAGCAGCTTGGCCGGGACAGGGGTCCGCGAGACCCAGTACTTC
CDR3 protein: CASSLAGTGVRETQYF

clone size: NA
J gene: TRBJ2-4
V gene: TRBV10-3
D gene: NA
CDR3 DNA: TGTGCCATCAGTGAGTCTCCTCAACGAGCCAAAAACATTCAGTACTTC
CDR3 protein: CAISESPQRAKNIQYF

clone size: NA
J gene: TRBJ1-1
V gene: TRBV29-1
D gene: NA
CDR3 DNA: TGCAGCGTTGCCCGGGCCAGCAAAATGAACACTGAAGCTTTCTTT
CDR3 protein: CSVARASKMNTEAFF

clone size: few
J gene: TRBJ2-7
V gene: TRBV5-1
D gene: NA
CDR3 DNA: TGCGCCAGCATGGGACACTCCTACGAGCAGTACTTC
CDR3 protein: CASMGHSYEQYF

clone size: NA
J gene: TRBJ2-7
V gene: TRBV27
D gene: NA
CDR3 DNA: TGTGCCAGCAGTCCTCCCCTAGCTATTACCTACGAGCAGTACTTC
CDR3 protein: CASSPPLAITYEQYF

clone size: few
J gene: TRBJ2-7
V gene: TRBV20-1
D gene: TRBD2
CDR3 DNA: TGCAGTGCTCTTCTAGCGGATACCTACGAGCAGTACTTC
CDR3 protein: CSALLADTYEQYF

clone size: NA
J gene: TRBJ2-1
V gene: TRBV5-1
D gene: NA
CDR3 DNA: TGCGCCAGCAGCTTCAGGGACACCCGATACAATGAGCAGTTCTTC
CDR3 protein: CASSFRDTRYNEQFF

clone size: NA
J gene: TRBJ1-2
V gene: TRBV5-1
D gene: NA
CDR3 DNA: TGCGCCAGCAGCGACAACCAGGATAACTATGGCTACACCTTC
CDR3 protein: CASSDNQDNYGYTF

clone size: NA
J gene: TRBJ2-5
V gene: TRBV7-9
D gene: NA
CDR3 DNA: TGTGCCAGCAGCCCACCGGGCCCCCCACACGAGACCCAGTACTTC
CDR3 protein: CASSPPGPPHETQYF

clone size: NA
J gene: TRBJ2-1
V gene: TRBV7-2
D gene: TRBD2
CDR3 DNA: TGTGCCAGCAGCGTAGAAGGGACTACAAGCTACAATGAGCAGTTCTTC
CDR3 protein: CASSVEGTTSYNEQFF

clone size: NA
J gene: TRBJ2-7
V gene: TRBV6-2/TRBV6-3
D gene: NA
CDR3 DNA: TGTGCCAGCACCCTAGACCCGCTTTACGAGCAGTACTTC
CDR3 protein: CASTLDPLYEQYF

clone size: NA
J gene: TRBJ2-1
V gene: TRBV29-1
D gene: TRBD2
CDR3 DNA: TGCAGCGTTGATCCGGGACTAGCGAGGGGTGAGCAGTTCTTC
CDR3 protein: CSVDPGLARGEQFF

clone size: NA
J gene: TRBJ1-4
V gene: TRBV20-1
D gene: NA
CDR3 DNA: TGCAGTGCCAGGCCGGCCAGGGACGGTGAAAAACTGTTTTTT
CDR3 protein: CSARPARDGEKLFF

clone size: few
J gene: TRBJ2-5
V gene: TRBV15
D gene: NA
CDR3 DNA: TGTGCCACCAGCAGACCAGGGACCATGTACCAAGAGACCCAGTACTTC
CDR3 protein: CATSRPGTMYQETQYF

clone size: NA
J gene: TRBJ1-2
V gene: TRBV16
D gene: NA
CDR3 DNA: TGTGCCAGCAGCTTTACAGTTAACTATGGCTACACCTTC
CDR3 protein: CASSFTVNYGYTF

clone size: NA
J gene: TRBJ2-5
V gene: TRBV4-1
D gene: TRBD2
CDR3 DNA: TGCGCCAGCAGCCATCTCCAGACTAGCGGATGGGAGACCCAGTACTTC
CDR3 protein: CASSHLQTSGWETQYF

clone size: NA
J gene: TRBJ1-2
V gene: TRBV29-1
D gene: NA
CDR3 DNA: TGCAGCGTTGAAGGGGTAGGGGCACAGCTCAGGGGTGGCTACACCTTC
CDR3 protein: CSVEGVGAQLRGGYTF

clone size: few
J gene: TRBJ2-7
V gene: TRBV7-8
D gene: NA
CDR3 DNA: TGTGCCAGCAGCGGCCACAGGATGACCGCGACCTACGAGCAGTACTTC
CDR3 protein: CASSGHRMTATYEQYF

clone size: NA
J gene: TRBJ1-2
V gene: TRBV29-1
D gene: NA
CDR3 DNA: TGCAGCGTTGAAGATCGATTCTATGGCTACACCTTC
CDR3 protein: CSVEDRFYGYTF

clone size: NA
J gene: TRBJ2-5
V gene: TRBV9
D gene: NA
CDR3 DNA: TGTGCCAGCAGCGTACGTGGGGACGGTATAGAGACCCAGTACTTC
CDR3 protein: CASSVRGDGIETQYF

clone size: NA
J gene: TRBJ1-1
V gene: TRBV20-1
D gene: NA
CDR3 DNA: TGCAGTGCTAGAGGGGTCAGCAACACTGAAGCTTTCTTT
CDR3 protein: CSARGVSNTEAFF

clone size: NA
J gene: TRBJ2-3
V gene: TRBV6-1
D gene: NA
CDR3 DNA: TGTGCCAGCAGGCGACAGCCCGAGGATACGCAGTATTTT
CDR3 protein: CASRRQPEDTQYF

clone size: NA
J gene: TRBJ1-2
V gene: TRBV29-1
D gene: NA
CDR3 DNA: TGCAGCGTTGAGGTCGGAGGAGTCACCTTC
CDR3 protein: CSVEVGGVTF

clone size: few
J gene: TRBJ2-6
V gene: TRBV4-2
D gene: TRBD1
CDR3 DNA: TGTGCCAGCAGCCAAGATCAGGGGACAGGGGGCTCTGGGGCCAACGTCCTGACTTTC
CDR3 protein: CASSQDQGTGGSGANVLTF

clone size: NA
J gene: TRBJ2-2
V gene: TRBV4-1
D gene: NA
CDR3 DNA: TGCGCCAGCAGCCAACGGGCGGAGAACACCGGGGAGCTGTTTTTT
CDR3 protein: CASSQRAENTGELFF

clone size: NA
J gene: TRBJ1-2
V gene: TRBV20-1
D gene: NA
CDR3 DNA: TGCAGTGCTAGCAAGATTGGGGACAACTATGGCTACACCTTC
CDR3 protein: CSASKIGDNYGYTF

clone size: many
J gene: TRBJ1-2
V gene: TRBV7-9
D gene: TRBD1
CDR3 DNA: TGTGCCGTAAAGGGACAGGGGTATGGCTACACCTTC
CDR3 protein: CAVKGQGYGYTF

clone size: few
J gene: TRBJ2-2
V gene: TRBV2
D gene: NA
CDR3 DNA: TGTGCCAGCAGTGTACAGGGGAGGGACACCGGGGAGCTGTTTTTT
CDR3 protein: CASSVQGRDTGELFF

clone size: once
J gene: TRBJ1-4
V gene: TRBV7-3
D gene: NA
CDR3 DNA: TGTGCCAGCAGCTTAACCCGGATTAATGAAAAACTGTTTTTT
CDR3 protein: CASSLTRINEKLFF

clone size: few
J gene: TRBJ2-7
V gene: TRBV27
D gene: NA
CDR3 DNA: TGTGCCAGCAGTTTATCGGTGGGGGGCGAGCAGTACTTC
CDR3 protein: CASSLSVGGEQYF

clone size: NA
J gene: TRBJ1-1
V gene: TRBV7-3
D gene: TRBD1
CDR3 DNA: TGTGCCAGCAGCTCCTGGGACAGGGTCACTGAAGCTTTCTTT
CDR3 protein: CASSSWDRVTEAFF

clone size: NA
J gene: TRBJ2-1
V gene: TRBV5-1
D gene: TRBD2
CDR3 DNA: TGCGCCAGCAGCTTGGGAGCTAGCGGGGTTTACAATGAGCAGTTCTTC
CDR3 protein: CASSLGASGVYNEQFF

clone size: NA
J gene: TRBJ2-5
V gene: TRBV3-1
D gene: NA
CDR3 DNA: TGTGCCAGCAGCCTCCGACAGACGATACAAGAGACCCAGTACTTC
CDR3 protein: CASSLRQTIQETQYF

clone size: once
J gene: TRBJ2-6
V gene: TRBV12-3/TRBV12-4
D gene: TRBD2
CDR3 DNA: TGTGCCAGCACCGGGGGGACTGAGCGCTCTGGGGCCAACGTCCTGACTTTC
CDR3 protein: CASTGGTERSGANVLTF

clone size: NA
J gene: TRBJ1-1
V gene: TRBV29-1
D gene: NA
CDR3 DNA: TGCAGCGTTGAGGCGAACACTGAAGCTTTCTTT
CDR3 protein: CSVEANTEAFF

clone size: NA
J gene: TRBJ2-5
V gene: TRBV29-1
D gene: NA
CDR3 DNA: TGCAGCGTTGAAGTGAACCAAGAGACCCAGTACTTC
CDR3 protein: CSVEVNQETQYF

clone size: NA
J gene: TRBJ2-2
V gene: TRBV25-1
D gene: NA
CDR3 DNA: TGTGCCAGCAGTGAAGACAGAGACACCGGGGAGCTGTTTTTT
CDR3 protein: CASSEDRDTGELFF

clone size: once
J gene: TRBJ2-2
V gene: TRBV7-9
D gene: NA
CDR3 DNA: TGTGCCAGCAGCTTAAGTACATTCTGGGGGCTCGGGACCGGGGAGCTGTTTTTT
CDR3 protein: CASSLSTFWGLGTGELFF

clone size: NA
J gene: TRBJ2-1
V gene: TRBV21-1
D gene: NA
CDR3 DNA: TGTGCCAGCAGCTTAGCGGGAGGGAAAGATGCCAATGAGCAGTTCTTC
CDR3 protein: CASSLAGGKDANEQFF

clone size: NA
J gene: TRBJ2-3
V gene: TRBV20-1
D gene: NA
CDR3 DNA: TGCAGTGCTTTCCGCGGTGGAAATACGCAGTATTTT
CDR3 protein: CSAFRGGNTQYF

clone size: NA
J gene: TRBJ2-5
V gene: TRBV5-1
D gene: NA
CDR3 DNA: TGCGCCAGCAGCTTGGTCATACAGGGCGATCAGTACTTC
CDR3 protein: CASSLVIQGDQYF

clone size: NA
J gene: TRBJ1-2
V gene: TRBV12-3/TRBV12-4
D gene: NA
CDR3 DNA: TGTGCCAGCTCTCATGGGAGAATCGGCTACACCTTC
CDR3 protein: CASSHGRIGYTF

clone size: NA
J gene: TRBJ2-3
V gene: TRBV20-1
D gene: TRBD2
CDR3 DNA: TGCAGTGCTAGAGACCCGACTAGCGGGGGGGCGGATACGCAGTATTTT
CDR3 protein: CSARDPTSGGADTQYF

clone size: NA
J gene: TRBJ2-5
V gene: TRBV29-1
D gene: TRBD2
CDR3 DNA: TGCAGCGTTAATAGGACTAGCGGGAGGATGTATGATGAGCGGTACTTC
CDR3 protein: CSVNRTSGRMYDERYF